This paragraph covers one TCR beta chain sequence. These data are taken from a study of blood T cell repertoires in COVID-19. Study in general: The study drew acute and convalescent COVID-19 samples from the United States, Italy and Spain. In each case, the material was cDNA or gDNA derived from T cells, B-cell-depleted T cells, or PBMCs.

As handled by the study authors: Amplification from reference gene primers served as the basis for estimated nucleated cell counts. Repertoires were generated with immunoSEQ multiplex PCR, while TCRdb's copy carries only in-frame clones and drops some. The DNA gave D and trimming, while V, J and clone size come from that table. The data show about 250,000 clones, over 70% seen once. The TCR was taken from a woman older than 75 with acute or convalescent COVID-19. What was sequenced was peripheral blood.

For the CDR3, the DNA is TGTGCCTGGAGCCCCGGAGCAGGGCCGGGTTCCTCCTCCTACGAGCAGTACTTC. Encoded protein: CAWSPGAGPGSSSYEQYF. This chain connects TRBV30 to TRBJ2-7; D is possibly TRBD1 (5 bases). Germline V gene sequence: CDR1 GTSNPN, CDR2 SVGIG (reference sequence). CDR3 length equals 18 residues. V was clipped by 3 bases and J by 0 bases, with 24 bases between them. The entire variable domain, with the rest obtained from reference TRBV30 and TRBJ2-7, is as follows: SQTIHQWPATLVQPVGSPLSLECTVEGTSNPNLYWYRQAAGRGLQLLFYSVGIGQISSEVPQNLSASRPQDRQFILSSKKLLLSDSGFYLCAWSPGAGPGSSSYEQYFGPGTRLTVT.